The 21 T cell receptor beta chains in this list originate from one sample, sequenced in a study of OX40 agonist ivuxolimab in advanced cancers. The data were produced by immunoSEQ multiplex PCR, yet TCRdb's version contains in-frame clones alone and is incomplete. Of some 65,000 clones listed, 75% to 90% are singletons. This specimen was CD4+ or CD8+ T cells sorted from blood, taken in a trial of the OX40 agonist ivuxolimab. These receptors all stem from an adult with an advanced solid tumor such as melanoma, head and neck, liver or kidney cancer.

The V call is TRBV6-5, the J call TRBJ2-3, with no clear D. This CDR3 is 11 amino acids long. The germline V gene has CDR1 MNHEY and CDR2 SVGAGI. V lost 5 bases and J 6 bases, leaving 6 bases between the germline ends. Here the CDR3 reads CASSTVDTQYF. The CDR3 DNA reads TGTGCCAGCAGTACCGTGGATACGCAGTATTTT.

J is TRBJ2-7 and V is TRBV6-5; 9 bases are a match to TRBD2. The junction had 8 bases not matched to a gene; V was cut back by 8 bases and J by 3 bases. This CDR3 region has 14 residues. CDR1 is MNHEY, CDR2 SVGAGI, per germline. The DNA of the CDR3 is TGTGCCAGCTATGACGGGACTAGCTTCTACGAGCAGTACTTC. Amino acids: CASYDGTSFYEQYF.

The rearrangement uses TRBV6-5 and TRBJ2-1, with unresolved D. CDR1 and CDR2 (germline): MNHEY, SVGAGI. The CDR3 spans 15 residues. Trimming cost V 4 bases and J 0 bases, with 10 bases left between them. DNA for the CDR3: TGTGCCAGCAGTTCTCTCAAGAGCTCCTACAATGAGCAGTTCTTC. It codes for CASSSLKSSYNEQFF.

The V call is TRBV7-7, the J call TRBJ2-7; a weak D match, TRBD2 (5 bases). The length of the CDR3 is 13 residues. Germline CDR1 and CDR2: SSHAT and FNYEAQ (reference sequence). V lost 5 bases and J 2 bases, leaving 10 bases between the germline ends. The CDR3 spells CASSPTGTYEQYF. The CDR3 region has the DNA TGTGCCAGCAGCCCTACGGGAACCTACGAGCAGTACTTC.

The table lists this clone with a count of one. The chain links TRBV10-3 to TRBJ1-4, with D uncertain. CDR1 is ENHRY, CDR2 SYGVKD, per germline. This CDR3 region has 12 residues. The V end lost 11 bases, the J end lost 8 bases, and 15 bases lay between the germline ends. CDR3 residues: CASAAGVEKLFF. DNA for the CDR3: TGTGCCTCCGCTGCCGGAGTGGAAAAACTGTTTTTT.

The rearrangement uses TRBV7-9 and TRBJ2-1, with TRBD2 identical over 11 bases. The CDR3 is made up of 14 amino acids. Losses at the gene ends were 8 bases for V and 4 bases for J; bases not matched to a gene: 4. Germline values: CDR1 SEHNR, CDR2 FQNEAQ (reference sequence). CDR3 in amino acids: CASATSGSYNEQFF. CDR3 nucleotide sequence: TGTGCCAGCGCCACTAGCGGGAGTTACAATGAGCAGTTCTTC.

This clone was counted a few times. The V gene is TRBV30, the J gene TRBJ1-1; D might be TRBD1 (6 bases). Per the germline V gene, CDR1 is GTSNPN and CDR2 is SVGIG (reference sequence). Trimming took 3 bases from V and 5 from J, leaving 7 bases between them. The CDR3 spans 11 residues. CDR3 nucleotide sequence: TGTGCCTGGAGGGGGACAACTGAAGCTTTCTTT. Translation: CAWRGTTEAFF. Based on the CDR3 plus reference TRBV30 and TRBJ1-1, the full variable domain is SQTIHQWPATLVQPVGSPLSLECTVEGTSNPNLYWYRQAAGRGLQLLFYSVGIGQISSEVPQNLSASRPQDRQFILSSKKLLLSDSGFYLCAWRGTTEAFFGQGTRLTVV.

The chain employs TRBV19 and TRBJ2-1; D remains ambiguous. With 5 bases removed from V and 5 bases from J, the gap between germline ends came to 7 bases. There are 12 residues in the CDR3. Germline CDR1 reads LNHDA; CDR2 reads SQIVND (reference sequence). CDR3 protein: CASSRVDNEQFF. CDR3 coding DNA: TGTGCCAGTAGTCGAGTGGACAATGAGCAGTTCTTC. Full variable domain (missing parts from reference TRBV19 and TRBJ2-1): DGGITQSPKYLFRKEGQNVTLSCEQNLNHDAMYWYRQDPGQGLRLIYYSQIVNDFQKGDIAEGYSVSREKKESFPLTVTSAQKNPTAFYLCASSRVDNEQFFGPGTRLTVL.

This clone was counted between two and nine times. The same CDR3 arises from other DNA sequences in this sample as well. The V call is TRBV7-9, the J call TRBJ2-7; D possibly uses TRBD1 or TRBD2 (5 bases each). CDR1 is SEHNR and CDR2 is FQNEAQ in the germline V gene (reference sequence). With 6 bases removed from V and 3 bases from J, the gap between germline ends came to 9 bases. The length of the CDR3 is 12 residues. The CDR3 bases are TGTGCCAGCAGAGGGACCGACTACGAGCAGTACTTC. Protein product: CASRGTDYEQYF. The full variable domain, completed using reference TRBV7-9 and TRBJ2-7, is DTGVSQNPRHKITKRGQNVTFRCDPISEHNRLYWYRQTLGQGPEFLTYFQNEAQLEKSRLLSDRFSAERPKGSFSTLEIQRTEQGDSAMYLCASRGTDYEQYFGPGTRLTVT.

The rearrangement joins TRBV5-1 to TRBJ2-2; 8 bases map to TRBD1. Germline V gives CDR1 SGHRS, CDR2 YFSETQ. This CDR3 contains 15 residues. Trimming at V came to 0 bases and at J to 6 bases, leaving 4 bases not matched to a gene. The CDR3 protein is CASSLGTGWSGELFF. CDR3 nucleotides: TGCGCCAGCAGCTTGGGGACAGGGTGGTCCGGGGAGCTGTTTTTT.

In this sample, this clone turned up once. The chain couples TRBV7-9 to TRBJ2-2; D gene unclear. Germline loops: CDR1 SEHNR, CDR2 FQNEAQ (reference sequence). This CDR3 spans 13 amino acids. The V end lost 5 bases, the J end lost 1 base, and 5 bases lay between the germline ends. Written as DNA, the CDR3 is TGTGCCAGCAGCCTGATGAACACCGGGGAGCTGTTTTTT. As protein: CASSLMNTGELFF.

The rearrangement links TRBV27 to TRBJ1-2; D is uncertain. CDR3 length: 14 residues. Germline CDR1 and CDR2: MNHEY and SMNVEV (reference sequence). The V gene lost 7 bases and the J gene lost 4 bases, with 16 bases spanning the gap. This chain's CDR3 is CASTVGGSSYGYTF. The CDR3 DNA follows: TGTGCCAGCACCGTCGGAGGGTCTAGCTATGGCTACACCTTC.

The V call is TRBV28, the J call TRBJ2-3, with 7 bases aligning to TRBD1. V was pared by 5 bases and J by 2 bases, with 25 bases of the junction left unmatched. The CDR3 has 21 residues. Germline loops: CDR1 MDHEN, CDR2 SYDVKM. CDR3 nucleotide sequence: TGTGCCAGCAGTCCCTTATCCTCGACAGGGTGGGGGTTGGGTGACACAGATACGCAGTATTTT. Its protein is CASSPLSSTGWGLGDTDTQYF. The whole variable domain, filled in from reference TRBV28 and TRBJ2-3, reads DVKVTQSSRYLVKRTGEKVFLECVQDMDHENMFWYRQDPGLGLRLIYFSYDVKMKEKGDIPEGYSVSREKKERFSLILESASTNQTSMYLCASSPLSSTGWGLGDTDTQYFGPGTRLTVL.

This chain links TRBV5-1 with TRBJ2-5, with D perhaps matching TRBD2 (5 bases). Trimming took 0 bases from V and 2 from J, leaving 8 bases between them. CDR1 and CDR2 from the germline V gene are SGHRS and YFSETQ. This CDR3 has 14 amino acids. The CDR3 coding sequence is TGCGCCAGCAGCTTGGGCACGGGGCAAGAGACCCAGTACTTC. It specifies CASSLGTGQETQYF.

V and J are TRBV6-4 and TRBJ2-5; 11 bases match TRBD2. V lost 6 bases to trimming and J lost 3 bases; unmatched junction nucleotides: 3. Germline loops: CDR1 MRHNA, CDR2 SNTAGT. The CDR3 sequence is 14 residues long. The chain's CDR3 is CASSRLAGKETQYF. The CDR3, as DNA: TGTGCCAGCAGCCGACTAGCGGGGAAAGAGACCCAGTACTTC.

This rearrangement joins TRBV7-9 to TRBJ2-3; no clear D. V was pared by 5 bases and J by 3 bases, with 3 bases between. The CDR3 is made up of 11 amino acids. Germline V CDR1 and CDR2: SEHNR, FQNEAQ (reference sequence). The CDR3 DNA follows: TGTGCCAGCAGCGTTACAGATACGCAGTATTTT. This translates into CASSVTDTQYF.

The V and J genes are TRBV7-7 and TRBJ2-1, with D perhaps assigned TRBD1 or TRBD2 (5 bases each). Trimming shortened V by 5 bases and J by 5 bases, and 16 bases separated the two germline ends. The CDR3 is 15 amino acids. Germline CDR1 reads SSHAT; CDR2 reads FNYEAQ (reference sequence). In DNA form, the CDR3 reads TGTGCCAGCAGCCCCCGGGGCCCCTCGGACAATGAGCAGTTCTTC. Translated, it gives CASSPRGPSDNEQFF.

CDR3 in amino acids: CASSPLSGSRYEQYF. CDR3 nucleotide sequence: TGTGCCAGCAGCCCGCTTAGCGGGAGCCGCTACGAGCAGTACTTC. The rearrangement joins TRBV6-5 to TRBJ2-7, with 9 bases identical to TRBD2. Germline loops: CDR1 MNHEY, CDR2 SVGAGI. This CDR3 contains 15 residues. The junction had 9 bases not matched to a gene; V was cut back by 6 bases and J by 3 bases.

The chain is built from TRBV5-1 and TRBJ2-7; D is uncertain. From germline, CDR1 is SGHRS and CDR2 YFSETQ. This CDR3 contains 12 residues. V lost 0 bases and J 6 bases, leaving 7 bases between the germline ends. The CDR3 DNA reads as TGCGCCAGCAGCTTGGAAGGATTCGAGCAGTACTTC. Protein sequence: CASSLEGFEQYF. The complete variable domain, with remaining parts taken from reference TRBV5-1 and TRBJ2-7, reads KAGVTQTPRYLIKTRGQQVTLSCSPISGHRSVSWYQQTPGQGLQFLFEYFSETQRNKGNFPGRFSGRQFSNSRSEMNVSTLELGDSALYLCASSLEGFEQYFGPGTRLTVT.

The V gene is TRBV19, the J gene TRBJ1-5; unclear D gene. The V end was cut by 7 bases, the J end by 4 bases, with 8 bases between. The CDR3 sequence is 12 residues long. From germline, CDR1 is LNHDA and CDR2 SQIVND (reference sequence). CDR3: CASTRENQPQHF. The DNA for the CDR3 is TGTGCCAGTACCAGAGAAAATCAGCCCCAGCATTTT.

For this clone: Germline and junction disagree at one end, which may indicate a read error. The CDR3 loop reads CASSYSVQGEECF. The CDR3 region has the DNA TGTGCCAGCAGTTACTCGGTTCAGGGTGAAGAATGCTTC. The genes are TRBV6-5 and TRBJ1-2; D is possibly TRBD1 (5 bases). This CDR3 comprises 13 residues. The germline V gene encodes CDR1 MNHEY and CDR2 SVGAGI.